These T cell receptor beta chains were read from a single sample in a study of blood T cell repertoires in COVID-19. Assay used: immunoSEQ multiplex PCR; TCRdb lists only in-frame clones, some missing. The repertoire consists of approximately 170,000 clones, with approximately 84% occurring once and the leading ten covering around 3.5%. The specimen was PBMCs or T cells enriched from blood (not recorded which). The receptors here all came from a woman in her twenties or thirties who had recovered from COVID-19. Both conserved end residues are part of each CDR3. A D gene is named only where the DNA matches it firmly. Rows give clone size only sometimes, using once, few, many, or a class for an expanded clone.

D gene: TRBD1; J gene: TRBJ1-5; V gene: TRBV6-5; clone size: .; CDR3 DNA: TGTGCCAGCAGTTATAACAGGGGCATGCAGCCCCAGCATTTT; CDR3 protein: CASSYNRGMQPQHF
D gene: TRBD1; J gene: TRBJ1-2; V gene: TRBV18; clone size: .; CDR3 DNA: TGTGCCAGCTCGCCCGGGACAGGACCTAACTATGGCTACACCTTC; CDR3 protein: CASSPGTGPNYGYTF
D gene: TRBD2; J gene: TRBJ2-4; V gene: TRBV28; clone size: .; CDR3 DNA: TGTGCCAGCAGTATCTATTCGGGACTAGCGGTAAACATTCAGTACTTC; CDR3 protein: CASSIYSGLAVNIQYF
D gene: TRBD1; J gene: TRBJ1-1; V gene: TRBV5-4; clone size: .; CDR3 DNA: TGTGCCAGCAGCCGGGGGACAGGGGGTCGGTACGAAGCTTTCTTT; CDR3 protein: CASSRGTGGRYEAFF
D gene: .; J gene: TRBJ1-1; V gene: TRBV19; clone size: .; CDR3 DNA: TGTGCCAGTAGTCCCCCGGGAGGAGGGAACACTGAAGCTTTCTTT; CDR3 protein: CASSPPGGGNTEAFF
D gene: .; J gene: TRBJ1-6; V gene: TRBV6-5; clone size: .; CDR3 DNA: TGTGCCAGCAGACTTAATCGGGGGAATTCACCCCTCCACTTT; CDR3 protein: CASRLNRGNSPLHF
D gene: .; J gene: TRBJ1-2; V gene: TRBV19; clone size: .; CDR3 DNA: TGTGCCAGTAGTATAGATATGGGGCCCGTCGGCTACACCTTC; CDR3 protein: CASSIDMGPVGYTF
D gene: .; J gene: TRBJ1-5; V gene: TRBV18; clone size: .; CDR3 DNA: TGTGCCAGCTCTCAGGCCCCAGCGGAGAGGCAGCCCCAGCATTTT; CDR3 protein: CASSQAPAERQPQHF
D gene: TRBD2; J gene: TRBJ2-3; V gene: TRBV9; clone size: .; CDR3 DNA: TGTGCCAGCAGCGGAGCGGGAGTTCGCACAGATACGCAGTATTTT; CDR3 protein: CASSGAGVRTDTQYF
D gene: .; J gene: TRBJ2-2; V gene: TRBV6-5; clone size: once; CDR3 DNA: TGTGCCAGCAGACGGGACAACCACCCCACCGGGGAGCTGTTTTTT; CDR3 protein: CASRRDNHPTGELFF
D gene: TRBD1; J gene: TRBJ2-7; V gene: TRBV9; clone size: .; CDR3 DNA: TGTGCCAGCAGCGACCGACAGGGCTACGAGCAGTACTTC; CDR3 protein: CASSDRQGYEQYF
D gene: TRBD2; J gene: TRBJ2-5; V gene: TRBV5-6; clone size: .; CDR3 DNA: TGTGCCAGCAGACCTGGACTAGCGGGGGGGCCAGGAGAGACCCAGTACTTC; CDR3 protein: CASRPGLAGGPGETQYF
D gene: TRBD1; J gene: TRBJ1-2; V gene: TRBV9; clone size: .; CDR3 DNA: TGTGCCAGCAGCGTATCTCGGACAGGGGGAAGATACGGCTACACCTTC; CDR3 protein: CASSVSRTGGRYGYTF
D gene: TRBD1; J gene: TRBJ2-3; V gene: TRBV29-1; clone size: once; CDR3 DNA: TGCAGCGCTCACCCCGAGGACAGGGTGTATACGCAGTATTTT; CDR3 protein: CSAHPEDRVYTQYF
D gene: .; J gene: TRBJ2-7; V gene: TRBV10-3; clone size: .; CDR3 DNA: TGTGCCATCAGTGACCCTGGGGGCCCTTCCTACGAGCAGTACTTC; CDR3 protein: CAISDPGGPSYEQYF
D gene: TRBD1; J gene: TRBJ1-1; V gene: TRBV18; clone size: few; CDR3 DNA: TGTGCCAGCTCCTACCAGGGGGCCACTGAAGCTTTCTTT; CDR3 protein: CASSYQGATEAFF
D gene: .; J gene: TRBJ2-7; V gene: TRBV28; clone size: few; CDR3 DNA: TGTGCCAGCAGTTTGGAGGGTGGTTGGTACGAGCAGTACTTC; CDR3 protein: CASSLEGGWYEQYF